The rows below give T cell receptor beta chains drawn from one sample of a study of OX40 agonist ivuxolimab in advanced cancers. Produced via immunoSEQ multiplex PCR; TCRdb's table is partial and in-frame only. Of approximately 91,000 clones listed, 86% are singletons. Sequencing was performed on CD4+ or CD8+ T cells sorted from blood, taken in a trial of the OX40 agonist ivuxolimab. These receptors were obtained from an adult with an advanced solid tumor such as melanoma, head and neck, liver or kidney cancer. Both conserved end residues are part of each CDR3. A D gene is named only where the DNA matches it firmly. A clone size is listed for some rows: how often the clone was seen (once, few, many), or a class if it is expanded.

TRBV5-6	-	-	TRBJ1-2	CASSRGRNYGYTF	TGTGCCAGCAGCCGAGGCCGCAACTATGGCTACACCTTC
TRBV5-1	-	once	TRBJ2-3	CASSLEGYGTDTQYF	TGCGCCAGCAGCTTGGAGGGCTACGGCACAGATACGCAGTATTTT
TRBV2	TRBD1	-	TRBJ1-5	CASSSYRGGSNQPQHF	TGTGCCAGCAGTTCCTACAGGGGTGGAAGCAATCAGCCCCAGCATTTT
TRBV5-1	-	-	TRBJ2-2	CASSLNQGGTGELFF	TGCGCCAGCAGCTTAAACCAAGGAGGAACCGGGGAGCTGTTTTTT
TRBV28	TRBD1	-	TRBJ2-5	CASSLSYGIRGRETQYF	TGTGCCAGCAGTTTATCGTACGGTATCAGGGGGCGAGAGACCCAGTACTTC
TRBV28	TRBD1	once	TRBJ2-7	CVTGTVSYEQYF	TGTGTCACCGGGACAGTCTCCTACGAGCAGTACTTC
TRBV19	-	-	TRBJ1-1	CASSEGGRQLNTEAFF	TGTGCCAGTAGTGAGGGGGGCCGACAATTGAACACTGAAGCTTTCTTT
TRBV6-6	-	-	TRBJ1-5	CASSYRRGSQPQHF	TGTGCCAGCAGTTACCGTAGGGGAAGTCAGCCCCAGCATTTT
TRBV19	-	-	TRBJ2-2	CASSIRAGSNTGELFF	TGTGCCAGTTCGATCAGGGCAGGGTCGAACACCGGGGAGCTGTTTTTT
TRBV5-1	TRBD1	-	TRBJ1-2	CASRLQGESYGYTF	TGCGCCAGCAGATTACAGGGGGAGAGCTATGGCTACACCTTC
TRBV6-7	-	-	TRBJ2-1	CASSFAGASSYNEQFF	TGTGCCAGCAGCTTCGCGGGGGCTAGCTCCTACAATGAGCAGTTCTTC
TRBV28	TRBD2	-	TRBJ2-5	CASSQLSGGAETQYF	TGTGCCAGCAGCCAACTCAGCGGGGGGGCAGAGACCCAGTACTTC
TRBV7-7	-	-	TRBJ1-1	CASSLSSNTEAFF	TGTGCTAGCAGCTTATCTTCGAACACTGAAGCTTTCTTT
TRBV5-1	-	-	TRBJ2-3	CASSLRGGYTDTQYF	TGCGCCAGCAGCTTGCGAGGGGGGTACACAGATACGCAGTATTTT
TRBV6-5	-	-	TRBJ2-2	CASSYFRDGVGELFF	TGTGCCAGCAGTTACTTCCGGGACGGGGTCGGGGAGCTGTTTTTT
TRBV6-5	-	-	TRBJ1-1	CASRTLTVPEAFF	TGTGCCAGCAGGACACTCACTGTGCCTGAAGCTTTCTTT
TRBV7-2	-	-	TRBJ2-6	CASSRYGANVLTF	TGTGCCAGCAGCCGCTATGGGGCCAACGTCCTGACTTTC
TRBV10-1	TRBD2	-	TRBJ2-5	CASSPGTSGAPETQYF	TGCGCCAGCAGCCCCGGGACTAGCGGGGCCCCGGAGACCCAGTACTTC
TRBV9	TRBD2	-	TRBJ2-2	CASSDLAGNANTGELFF	TGTGCCAGCAGCGACCTAGCGGGGAACGCGAACACCGGGGAGCTGTTTTTT
TRBV6-5	-	few	TRBJ1-1	CASSSQGFRVAFF	TGTGCCAGCAGTTCCCAGGGGTTTAGGGTAGCTTTCTTT
TRBV7-9	-	-	TRBJ2-7	CASSSTPYEQYF	TGTGCCAGCAGCTCCACCCCGTACGAGCAGTACTTC
TRBV10-3	TRBD2	-	TRBJ2-3	CAISGSGGGFTDTQYF	TGTGCCATCAGTGGTAGCGGGGGCGGCTTCACAGATACGCAGTATTTT
TRBV2	TRBD1	-	TRBJ2-6	CASGRQGLPGANVLTF	TGTGCCAGCGGTAGACAGGGCCTCCCTGGGGCCAACGTCCTGACTTTC
TRBV28	TRBD1	-	TRBJ2-7	CASSLSTGGYEQYF	TGTGCCAGCAGTTTATCGACAGGGGGCTACGAGCAGTACTTC
TRBV6-1	-	-	TRBJ1-4	CASSERGILAEKLFF	TGTGCCAGCAGTGAGAGGGGTATTCTGGCTGAAAAACTGTTTTTT
TRBV7-2	-	-	TRBJ2-3	CASSLVLGTDTQYF	TGTGCCAGCAGCTTAGTCTTGGGCACAGATACGCAGTATTTT
TRBV5-1	-	-	TRBJ2-1	CASSQQGISYNEQFF	TGCGCCAGCAGTCAACAGGGAATCTCCTACAATGAGCAGTTCTTC
TRBV12-5	TRBD1	-	TRBJ1-6	CASVGTGGLPLHF	TGTGCTAGTGTTGGGACAGGGGGGTTACCCCTCCACTTT
TRBV7-8	TRBD1	-	TRBJ2-2	CASSSLYRGTGELFF	TGTGCCAGCAGCTCCCTATACAGGGGCACCGGGGAGCTGTTTTTT
TRBV2	TRBD1	few	TRBJ1-6	CASSPGGGRGSPLHF	TGTGCCAGCAGCCCAGGGGGAGGGAGGGGTTCACCCCTCCACTTT
TRBV9	-	-	TRBJ1-3	CASSAGDTIYF	TGTGCCAGCAGCGCCGGGGACACCATATATTTT
TRBV19	-	few	TRBJ1-5	CASYGRIGEPQHF	TGTGCCAGTTATGGACGGATAGGGGAGCCCCAGCATTTT
TRBV7-3	-	-	TRBJ1-1	CASSRRGLTEAFF	TGTGCCAGCAGCCGACGGGGGCTCACTGAAGCTTTCTTT
TRBV2	-	-	TRBJ2-7	CASSDRADPLIAEQYF	TGTGCCAGCAGTGACAGGGCGGATCCTTTAATCGCCGAGCAGTACTTC
TRBV4-1	TRBD2	-	TRBJ2-6	CASSQASGTISGANVLTF	TGCGCCAGCAGCCAAGCTAGCGGGACCATCTCTGGGGCCAACGTCCTGACTTTC
TRBV19	TRBD2	-	TRBJ2-2	CASSTQRGGSNTGELFF	TGTGCCAGTAGTACTCAGCGGGGGGGATCGAACACCGGGGAGCTGTTTTTT
TRBV30	TRBD2	-	TRBJ2-5	CAWRANLAAQETQYF	TGTGCCTGGAGGGCCAACCTAGCGGCCCAAGAGACCCAGTACTTC
TRBV28	TRBD1	-	TRBJ1-2	CASTGTGGNSPYTF	TGTGCCAGCACCGGAACAGGGGGCAATTCCCCCTACACCTTC
TRBV28	-	-	TRBJ2-5	CASSFPGHKETQYF	TGTGCCAGCAGTTTCCCGGGCCACAAAGAGACCCAGTACTTC
TRBV28	-	-	TRBJ1-2	CASRAPQGQGGYTF	TGTGCCAGCAGAGCCCCCCAGGGGCAAGGGGGCTACACCTTC
TRBV5-4	-	-	TRBJ2-3	CASSLEQDTQYF	TGTGCCAGCAGCTTGGAGCAAGATACGCAGTATTTT
TRBV4-2	-	-	TRBJ1-3	CASSQEGTVSSGNTIYF	TGTGCCAGCAGCCAAGAGGGGACGGTGTCCTCTGGAAACACCATATATTTT
TRBV6-8	-	-	TRBJ1-4	CASRPGQTNEKLFF	TGTGCCAGCAGACCGGGGCAGACTAATGAAAAACTGTTTTTT
TRBV6-1	-	-	TRBJ1-5	CASSVGRDDNQPQHF	TGTGCCAGCAGTGTTGGCAGGGATGACAATCAGCCCCAGCATTTT
TRBV5-1	TRBD1	-	TRBJ2-2	CASTDRVDTGELFF	TGCGCCAGCACTGACAGGGTAGACACCGGGGAGCTGTTTTTT
TRBV7-3	-	-	TRBJ2-3	CASSQLGGGPGDTQYF	TGTGCCAGCAGCCAGCTGGGCGGGGGCCCCGGGGATACGCAGTATTTT
TRBV6-5	TRBD1	-	TRBJ1-2	CASRGTGSVYGYTF	TGTGCCAGCAGAGGGACAGGGTCCGTCTATGGCTACACCTTC
TRBV7-9	-	-	TRBJ1-1	CASQTGNTEAFF	TGTGCCAGCCAGACTGGGAACACTGAAGCTTTCTTT
TRBV2	-	-	TRBJ1-4	CASSEFGIDEKLFF	TGTGCCAGCAGTGAGTTCGGTATAGATGAAAAACTGTTTTTT
TRBV7-3	-	-	TRBJ2-2	CASSLQGTGELFF	TGTGCCAGCAGCTTACAGGGGACCGGGGAGCTGTTTTTT
TRBV28	-	-	TRBJ1-2	CASSLGGYGYTF	TGTGCCAGCAGTTTAGGAGGGTATGGCTACACCTTC
TRBV27	-	-	TRBJ2-5	CASSFRPPYPETQYF	TGTGCCAGCAGTTTCCGTCCCCCTTATCCAGAGACCCAGTACTTC
TRBV7-2	-	-	TRBJ2-7	CASSWDGTYEQYF	TGTGCCAGCAGCTGGGACGGTACCTACGAGCAGTACTTC
TRBV29-1	-	-	TRBJ1-4	CSGGSGTTNEKLFF	TGCAGCGGCGGGTCAGGCACAACTAATGAAAAACTGTTTTTT
TRBV6-4	TRBD2	-	TRBJ2-5	CASSDLRGSQETQYF	TGTGCCAGCAGTGATTTGCGGGGGAGTCAAGAGACCCAGTACTTC
TRBV7-2	TRBD2	once	TRBJ2-1	CASSPTAGDSRFF	TGTGCCAGCAGCCCCACAGCGGGGGACTCTCGGTTCTTC
TRBV11-2	TRBD2	-	TRBJ2-3	CASSPRGGSSGGADTQYF	TGTGCCAGCAGCCCAAGGGGTGGGAGTAGCGGGGGTGCTGATACGCAGTATTTT
TRBV11-2	-	-	TRBJ1-1	CASSLARGGRLNTEAFF	TGTGCCAGCAGCCTGGCGCGGGGGGGAAGGCTGAACACTGAAGCTTTCTTT
TRBV18	-	-	TRBJ1-1	CASSPLRTAGTEAFF	TGTGCCAGCTCACCACTTAGGACCGCGGGGACTGAAGCTTTCTTT